A single sample is the source of the 29 T cell receptor beta chains below, sequenced in a study of T cells in Graves' hyperthyroidism and ophthalmopathy. There were TCR beta CDR3 regions amplified from RNA transcripts. When the TCR CDR3 underwent first-round RT-PCR, the HTBI primer set was used. A single record per CDR3 protein comes from TCRdb applying MiXCR to the multiplex PCR reads. Among fewer than 600,000 distinct CDR3 sequences listed, approximately 15% were seen once. Sample: blood. These receptors all stem from a woman in her late teens or twenties with Graves' hyperthyroidism.

This clonotype was seen more than once but under ten times. The chain joins TRBV7-2 to TRBJ1-1; 10 bases line up with TRBD1. V was pared by 5 bases and J by 1 base, with 16 bases of the junction left unmatched. Germline CDR1 SGHTA, CDR2 FQGNSA. The CDR3 is made up of 19 amino acids. In DNA, the CDR3 is TGTGCCAGCAGCCCCCGTTTTCGTAGACAGGGGGCATGGAACACTGAAGCTTTCTTT. Protein product: CASSPRFRRQGAWNTEAFF. Supplemented by reference TRBV7-2 and TRBJ1-1, the full variable domain reads GAGVSQSPSNKVTEKGKDVELRCDPISGHTALYWYRQSLGQGLEFLIYFQGNSAPDKSGLPSDRFSAERTGGSVSTLTIQRTQQEDSAVYLCASSPRFRRQGAWNTEAFFGQGTRLTVV.

This chain uses TRBV5-4 with TRBJ1-1; D not resolved. Trimming pared 4 bases from V and 1 base from J, leaving 11 bases between. The CDR3 is 14 residues long. Per germline, CDR1 SGHNT and CDR2 YYREEE (reference sequence). CDR3: CASSRPDRNTEAFF. DNA of the CDR3: TGTGCCAGCAGCCGCCCGGATCGGAACACTGAAGCTTTCTTT.

Worth noting for this clonotype: The junction departs from the called germline gene at one end, perhaps through a read error. The chain uses TRBV7-3 and TRBJ2-1; D unclear. Germline CDR1 is SGHTA and CDR2 is FQGTGA. The CDR3 sequence is 15 residues long. CDR3 nucleotides: TGTGCCAGCAGGTTAAGTGGGCAACGATACAATGAGCAGTTCTTC. This translates into CASRLSGQRYNEQFF.

The chain has TRBV10-3 and TRBJ1-1; D is undetermined. The length of the CDR3 is 14 residues. Looked up from germline, CDR1 is ENHRY and CDR2 is SYGVKD. V gave up 7 bases and J gave up 1 base, with 13 bases separating them. CDR3 nucleotide sequence: TGTGCCATCACCTTAGACGGACGGAACACTGAAGCTTTCTTT. It is translated as CAITLDGRNTEAFF.

There are a few counts of this clonotype. V usage is TRBV25-1 and J usage is TRBJ1-1; D is possibly TRBD1 (5 bases). V was shortened by 3 bases and J by 1 base, with 9 bases between the two germline ends. This CDR3 comprises 14 residues. The germline gives CDR1 MGHDK, CDR2 SYGVNS. DNA for the CDR3: TGTGCCAGCAGTGAGTACAGGCAGAACACTGAAGCTTTCTTT. Protein: CASSEYRQNTEAFF. Based on the CDR3 plus reference TRBV25-1 and TRBJ1-1, the full variable domain is EADIYQTPRYLVIGTGKKITLECSQTMGHDKMYWYQQDPGMELHLIHYSYGVNSTEKGDLSSESTVSRIRTEHFPLTLESARPSHTSQYLCASSEYRQNTEAFFGQGTRLTVV.

This clonotype was seen repeatedly, ten times or more. V is TRBV11-2 and J is TRBJ2-2; D gene ambiguous. The CDR3 loop spans 14 amino acids. Germline CDR1 reads SGHAT; CDR2 reads FQNNGV. The V and J ends lost 4 bases and 3 bases respectively, with 9 bases between them. CDR3 amino acids: CASSSRLDTGELFF. CDR3 DNA sequence: TGTGCCAGCAGCTCTCGGTTAGACACCGGGGAGCTGTTTTTT.

This clonotype appeared many times. V gene TRBV7-6 combines with J gene TRBJ2-1, with 7 nucleotides matching TRBD2. Germline V CDR1 and CDR2: SGHVS, FNYEAQ. V dropped 0 bases and J dropped 6; count of bases not matched to a gene: 2. This CDR3 comprises 14 residues. The CDR3 sequence: CASSLAGTTNEQFF. The CDR3 DNA reads TGTGCCAGCAGCTTAGCCGGGACTACCAATGAGCAGTTCTTC.

This clonotype occurred many times. The J gene is TRBJ1-1, the V gene TRBV7-3; D is ambiguous. The CDR3 has 16 residues. The germline V gene has CDR1 SGHTA and CDR2 FQGTGA. The V end was cut by 3 bases, the J end by 6 bases, with 20 bases between. CDR3 region: CASSFTIAEMCAEAFF. The CDR3 DNA reads as TGTGCCAGCAGCTTTACGATTGCCGAAATGTGCGCTGAAGCTTTCTTT. The full variable domain, in which reference TRBV7-3 and TRBJ1-1 provide the parts outside the CDR3, is GAGVSQTPSNKVTEKGKYVELRCDPISGHTALYWYRQSLGQGPEFLIYFQGTGAADDSGLPNDRFFAVRPEGSVSTLKIQRTERGDSAVYLCASSFTIAEMCAEAFFGQGTRLTVV.

This clonotype was recorded at least ten times. The rearrangement joins TRBV12-5 to TRBJ2-7; D not resolved. CDR3 length: 13 amino acids. In germline, CDR1 is LGHNT, CDR2 FRNRAP. With 0 bases removed from V and 0 bases from J, the gap between germline ends came to 3 bases. CDR3 DNA sequence: TGTGCTAGTGGTTTGGTGTGCTCCTACGAGCAGTACGTC. This translates into CASGLVCSYEQYV.

This clonotype showed up many times. V usage is TRBV6-1 and J usage is TRBJ1-3; 7 bases fit TRBD1. The CDR3 has 14 amino acids. The V segment lost 6 bases and the J segment 2 bases; nucleotides outside the gene matches: 4. Germline V CDR1 and CDR2: MNHNS, SASEGT. Written as DNA, the CDR3 is TGTGCCAGCAGAACACAGGGGACTGGAAACACCATATATTTT. Translated: CASRTQGTGNTIYF.

The V call is TRBV4-1, the J call TRBJ2-7; 7 positions match TRBD2. V lost 6 bases, J lost 0 bases, and 2 bases stayed unmatched. Per germline, CDR1 MGHRA and CDR2 YSYEKL. The CDR3 has 13 amino acids. CDR3 amino acids: CASRASGSYEQYF. The CDR3 nucleotides read TGCGCCAGCAGGGCTAGCGGCTCCTACGAGCAGTACTTC.

This clonotype was detected ten times or more. The chain employs TRBV11-2 and TRBJ2-1; weak D call: TRBD2 (6 bases). Germline CDR1 and CDR2: SGHAT and FQNNGV. The ends were cut back, 6 bases at V and 8 bases at J, with 20 bases in the middle. CDR3 length: 15 amino acids. CDR3 in amino acids: CASSPGRLVMYEQFF. In nucleotides, the CDR3 is TGTGCCAGCAGTCCAGGTAGACTAGTGATGTATGAGCAGTTCTTC.

There are a few counts of this clonotype. The rearrangement links TRBV30 to TRBJ1-1; 8 bases agree with TRBD1. The CDR3 contains 14 residues. CDR1 and CDR2 (germline): GTSNPN, SVGIG (reference sequence). J lost 1 base, V lost 0 bases, and 1 base had no gene match. CDR3 amino acids: CAWSVTGGNTEAFF. The CDR3 nucleotides read TGTGCCTGGAGTGTAACAGGGGGGAACACTGAAGCTTTCTTT.

Ten or more counts support this clonotype. This chain links TRBV4-1 with TRBJ2-5; tentative D call: TRBD2 (7 bases). This CDR3 is 18 amino acids long. V was shortened by 0 bases and J by 5 bases, with 22 bases between the two germline ends. From germline, CDR1 is MGHRA and CDR2 YSYEKL. The CDR3 region is CASSQDTPEGGRRETQYF. The DNA of the CDR3 is TGCGCCAGCAGCCAAGATACCCCGGAGGGGGGGCGCCGGGAGACCCAGTACTTC.

V and J are TRBV10-3 and TRBJ2-1; 7 nucleotides agree with TRBD2. The CDR3 consists of 14 residues. In germline, CDR1 is ENHRY, CDR2 SYGVKD. With V trimmed by 4 bases and J by 8 bases, 8 bases remained unmatched. CDR3 loop: CAISGPSGIDEQFF. The CDR3 nucleotides are TGTGCCATCAGTGGGCCTAGCGGAATCGATGAGCAGTTCTTC.

Ten or more counts support this clonotype. The J gene is TRBJ1-4, the V gene TRBV2; D not resolved. The CDR3 has 12 amino acids. V lost 8 bases and J lost 10, with 14 bases in between. CDR1 is SNHLY, CDR2 FYNNEI, per germline. The CDR3, as DNA: TGTGCCAGCCGGACTGAGCGGGGAAAACTGTTTTTT. Its translation: CASRTERGKLFF.

The genes are TRBV11-3 and TRBJ2-7; D may be TRBD1 (7 bases). The CDR3 is made up of 17 amino acids. CDR1 and CDR2 from the germline V gene are SGHNT and YENEEA. Trimming pared 3 bases from V and 0 bases from J, leaving 18 bases between. The CDR3 coding sequence is TGTGCCAGCAGCTTCGCTTCCCCAGGGGGGACCTCCTACGAGCAGTACTTC. As protein: CASSFASPGGTSYEQYF. The full variable domain, its missing parts supplied by reference TRBV11-3 and TRBJ2-7, is EAGVVQSPRYKIIEKKQPVAFWCNPISGHNTLYWYLQNLGQGPELLIRYENEEAVDDSQLPKDRFSAERLKGVDSTLKIQPAELGDSAVYLCASSFASPGGTSYEQYFGPGTRLTVT.

This sequence joins TRBV28 and TRBJ1-2; D unclear. Germline V gene data show CDR1 as MDHEN and CDR2 as SYDVKM. Trimming removed 6 bases at V and 4 bases at J, with 12 bases between. This CDR3 contains 13 residues. The CDR3 sequence: CASSSDISYGYTF. The CDR3 bases are TGTGCCAGCAGCAGCGACATTTCCTATGGCTACACCTTC.

This clonotype was observed at least ten times. This rearrangement joins TRBV12-5 to TRBJ1-5, with 9 bases that match TRBD1. The CDR3 sequence is 17 residues long. The V segment lost 0 bases and the J segment 2 bases; nucleotides outside the gene matches: 5. Looked up from germline, CDR1 is LGHNT and CDR2 is FRNRAP. CDR3 residues: CASGLVITGGGNQPQHF. As DNA, the CDR3 is TGTGCTAGTGGTTTGGTAATCACAGGGGGCGGCAATCAGCCCCAGCATTTT.

This chain uses TRBV7-9 with TRBJ2-1; possibly TRBD2 for D (6 bases). The V end lost 0 bases, the J end lost 7 bases, and 16 bases lay between the germline ends. CDR3 length: 16 residues. The germline V gene has CDR1 SEHNR and CDR2 FQNEAQ (reference sequence). The CDR3: CASSLAQGTGRNEQFF. The CDR3 DNA is TGTGCCAGCAGCTTAGCGCAGGGTACGGGGAGGAATGAGCAGTTCTTC.

The rearrangement uses TRBV5-5 and TRBJ2-2; D unresolved. The CDR3 is 16 amino acids. Germline lookup yields CDR1 SGHKS and CDR2 YYEKEE (reference sequence). Trimming shortened V by 3 bases and J by 4 bases, and 16 bases separated the two germline ends. CDR3 nucleotides: TGTGCCAGCAGCTCACCCTGGTTTCCCAGCACCGGGGAGCTGTTTTTT. This encodes CASSSPWFPSTGELFF. Variable domain in full (rest from reference TRBV5-5 and TRBJ2-2): DAGVTQSPTHLIKTRGQQVTLRCSPISGHKSVSWYQQVLGQGPQFIFQYYEKEERGRGNFPDRFSARQFPNYSSELNVNALLLGDSALYLCASSSPWFPSTGELFFGEGSRLTVL.

In its sample, this clonotype was seen many times. The chain uses TRBV30 and TRBJ1-2; 9 nucleotides agree with TRBD1. Germline trimming cut 0 bases from V and 7 bases from J; bases unmatched to any gene: 6. This CDR3 has 14 amino acids. Germline lookup yields CDR1 GTSNPN and CDR2 SVGIG (reference sequence). The CDR3 sequence is CAWSVLRDRAGYTF. In DNA form, the CDR3 reads TGTGCCTGGAGTGTCCTCAGGGACAGGGCTGGCTACACCTTC.

A note on this clonotype: A single base separates this from a much larger clone, so it may be a read error. The rearrangement joins TRBV2 to TRBJ1-1; a weak D match, TRBD1 (5 bases). V lost 6 bases and J lost 0, with 8 bases in between. Germline V gene lookup returns CDR1 SNHLY and CDR2 FYNNEI. This CDR3 is built from 13 residues. The chain's CDR3 is CASRRGLNTEAFF. The CDR3 bases are TGTGCCAGCAGGAGGGGACTGAACACTGAAGCTTTCTTT. Full variable domain (remainder filled in from reference TRBV2 and TRBJ1-1): EPEVTQTPSHQVTQMGQEVILRCVPISNHLYFYWYRQILGQKVEFLVSFYNNEISEKSEIFDDQFSVERPDGSNFTLKIRSTKLEDSAMYFCASRRGLNTEAFFGQGTRLTVV.

In this sample, this clonotype turned up many times. The chain employs TRBV9 and TRBJ1-1; D may be TRBD1 (6 bases). Germline loops: CDR1 SGDLS, CDR2 YYNGEE. The CDR3 contains 14 residues. V lost 3 bases and J lost 0, with 9 bases in between. This CDR3 is CASSAWDMNTEAFF. The CDR3, as DNA: TGTGCCAGCAGCGCCTGGGACATGAACACTGAAGCTTTCTTT.

This clonotype has ten or more counts. V is TRBV13 and J is TRBJ2-2; the D call may be TRBD1 or TRBD2 (5 bases each). CDR3 size: 13 residues. The ends were cut back, 5 bases at V and 5 bases at J, with 9 bases in the middle. From germline, CDR1 is PRHDT and CDR2 FYEKMQ (reference sequence). The CDR3, as DNA: TGTGCCAGCAGCACGAGGGGTACCGGGGAGCTGTTTTTT. It encodes CASSTRGTGELFF.

This chain links TRBV20-1 with TRBJ1-2; D possibly corresponds to TRBD1 (5 bases). Trimming removed 2 bases at V and 3 bases at J, with 10 bases between. The CDR3 spans 13 residues. In germline, CDR1 is DFQATT, CDR2 SNEGSKA (reference sequence). CDR3 bases: TGCAGTGCTAGAATCGACAGCCACTATGGCTACACCTTC. Its protein product is CSARIDSHYGYTF.

About this clonotype itself: This may stem from a read error, because a much larger clone lies one nucleotide away. This rearrangement joins TRBV12-3 or TRBV12-4 to TRBJ1-1; the D gene is possibly TRBD1 (6 bases). The CDR3 totals 16 residues. V was trimmed by 5 bases and J by 5 bases, leaving 21 bases between them. The CDR3 coding sequence is TGTGCCAGCAGTCCAAGCACCCCAGGGGTGAGTACTGAAGCTTTCTTT. Its translation is CASSPSTPGVSTEAFF.

This chain connects TRBV6-1 to TRBJ2-5; no definite D call. Looked up from germline, CDR1 is MNHNS and CDR2 is SASEGT. V was trimmed by 5 bases and J by 0 bases, leaving 10 bases between them. CDR3 length: 14 residues. CDR3 amino acids: CASSLVSHQETQYF. The CDR3 DNA reads TGTGCCAGCAGTCTGGTGAGCCACCAAGAGACCCAGTACTTC.

This clonotype was recorded at least ten times. The CDR3 sequence: CASSYGRINEQFF. DNA of the CDR3: TGTGCCAGCAGTTACGGTAGGATCAATGAGCAGTTCTTC. The chain links TRBV6-6 to TRBJ2-1; D gene uncertain. V lost 2 bases to trimming and J lost 6 bases, with 8 bases between them. Germline V lookup: CDR1 MNHNY, CDR2 SVGAGI (reference sequence). The CDR3 totals 13 residues.